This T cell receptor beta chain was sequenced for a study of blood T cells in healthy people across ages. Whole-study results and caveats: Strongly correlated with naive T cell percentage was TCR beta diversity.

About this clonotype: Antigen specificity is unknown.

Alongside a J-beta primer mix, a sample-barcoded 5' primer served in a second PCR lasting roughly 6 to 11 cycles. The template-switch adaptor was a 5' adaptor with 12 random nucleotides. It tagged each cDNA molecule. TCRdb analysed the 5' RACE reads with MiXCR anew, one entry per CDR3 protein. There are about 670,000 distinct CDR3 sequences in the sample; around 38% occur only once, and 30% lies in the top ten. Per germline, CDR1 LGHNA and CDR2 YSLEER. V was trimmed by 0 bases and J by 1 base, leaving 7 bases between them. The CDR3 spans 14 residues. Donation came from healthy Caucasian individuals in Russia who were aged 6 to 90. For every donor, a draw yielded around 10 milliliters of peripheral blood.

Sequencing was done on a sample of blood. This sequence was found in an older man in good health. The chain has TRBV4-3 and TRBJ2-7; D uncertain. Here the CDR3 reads CASSQEARSYEQYF. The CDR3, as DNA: TGCGCCAGCAGCCAAGAAGCCCGATCCTACGAGCAGTACTTC.